The 16 T cell receptor beta chains below were found in one sample sequenced in a study of cytomegalovirus exposure and HLA in healthy donors. The PCR used 60 Vbeta and 13 Jbeta primers. The method was immunoSEQ multiplex PCR; TCRdb's version includes in-frame clones alone and lacks a portion of them. Of fewer than 180,000 clones detected, 70% to 80% appear once; the ten largest clones hold 3.5%. Material: PBMCs. The receptor set was obtained from a human donor in good health.

The V call is TRBV10-3, the J call TRBJ2-1; 9 positions match TRBD2. The CDR3 runs to 16 residues. The J segment lost 9 bases and the V segment lost 7 bases, leaving 16 bases of the junction unmatched. In germline, CDR1 is ENHRY, CDR2 SYGVKD. The CDR3 DNA reads as TGTGCCATCACAAGCCTCCTGGGCGGGGGGGCCAGTGAGCAGTTCTTC. Translation: CAITSLLGGGASEQFF.

The chain joins TRBV6-6 to TRBJ2-2; no definite D call. Germline V gene lookup returns CDR1 MNHNY and CDR2 SVGAGI (reference sequence). V dropped 3 bases and J dropped 6 bases, with 5 bases sitting between them. This CDR3 contains 12 residues. CDR3 sequence reads: CASSYHSGELFF. In nucleotides, the CDR3 is TGTGCCAGCAGTTATCATTCCGGGGAGCTGTTTTTT.

The V and J genes are TRBV21-1 and TRBJ1-1. TRBV21-1 counts as a pseudogene. The CDR3 has 16 amino acids. The CDR3 spells CASSNQAAGCDTEAFF. CDR3 bases: TGTGCCAGCAGCAATCAGGCGGCGGGTTGTGACACTGAAGCTTTCTTT.

The chain employs TRBV10-3 and TRBJ1-1; tentatively, D is TRBD1 (5 bases). The V and J ends lost 5 bases and 1 base respectively, with 8 bases between them. The CDR3 has 13 residues. The germline gives CDR1 ENHRY, CDR2 SYGVKD. CDR3 nucleotide sequence: TGTGCCATCAGTCTCACAGGGAACACTGAAGCTTTCTTT. Translating gives CAISLTGNTEAFF.

V usage is TRBV7-9 and J usage is TRBJ2-1, with 11 bases matching TRBD1. CDR1 is SEHNR and CDR2 is FQNEAQ in the germline V gene (reference sequence). The CDR3 has 15 amino acids. The ends lost 7 bases at V and 6 bases at J; junction bases unmatched: 8. The DNA of the CDR3 is TGTGCCAGCAACACCGGGACAGGGGGGTCCAATGAGCAGTTCTTC. Protein sequence: CASNTGTGGSNEQFF.

The chain couples TRBV14 to TRBJ1-6, with a weak D call TRBD1 (5 bases). Germline CDR1 reads SGHDN; CDR2 reads FVKESK. Between the trimmed V and J ends, which lost 0 bases and 10 bases, there was a span of 10 bases. The CDR3 is made up of 14 amino acids. The CDR3 sequence: CASSQDWGYSPLHF. For the CDR3, the DNA is TGTGCCAGCAGCCAAGATTGGGGCTACTCACCCCTCCACTTT.

The chain combines TRBV11-3 with TRBJ1-6; perhaps TRBD1 as D (5 bases). The germline CDR1 and CDR2 sequences are SGHNT and YENEEA. The V and J ends lost 1 base and 8 bases respectively, with 18 bases between them. The CDR3 has 17 residues. CDR3 nucleotide sequence: TGTGCCAGCAGCTTAGCCCAGGGAAGTAGGGAGGATTCACCCCTCCACTTT. Its translation is CASSLAQGSREDSPLHF.

V is TRBV19 and J is TRBJ1-1; D may be TRBD1 (5 bases). Germline V CDR1 and CDR2: LNHDA, SQIVND (reference sequence). The CDR3 spans 12 residues. V dropped 3 bases and J dropped 5 bases, with 7 bases sitting between them. Here the CDR3 reads CASSIRGTEAFF. CDR3 DNA: TGTGCCAGTAGTATTAGGGGAACTGAAGCTTTCTTT.

V usage is TRBV12-5 and J usage is TRBJ2-3; 11 positions match TRBD2. V lost 0 bases, J lost 6 bases, and 8 bases stayed unmatched. The length of the CDR3 is 17 residues. The germline V gene encodes CDR1 LGHNT and CDR2 FRNRAP. CDR3: CASGLVGSSGGMDTQYF. As DNA, the CDR3 is TGTGCTAGTGGTTTGGTAGGTTCTAGCGGGGGGATGGATACGCAGTATTTT.

The chain employs TRBV10-1 and TRBJ2-3; 10 positions match TRBD2. Germline values: CDR1 WNHNN, CDR2 SYGVQD (reference sequence). Trimming at V came to 6 bases and at J to 3 bases, leaving 6 bases not matched to a gene. This CDR3 is built from 15 residues. Here the CDR3 reads CASSPSGSGTDTQYF. The CDR3 nucleotides read TGCGCCAGCAGCCCTAGCGGGAGTGGTACAGATACGCAGTATTTT.

The chain links TRBV19 to TRBJ2-7, with TRBD2 as a possible D gene (5 bases). The CDR3 sequence is 15 residues long. Trimming removed 6 bases at V and 6 bases at J, with 21 bases between. Germline lookup yields CDR1 LNHDA and CDR2 SQIVND (reference sequence). CDR3 residues: CASRVGGRGEGEQYF. CDR3 coding DNA: TGTGCCAGTAGAGTCGGTGGACGGGGTGAGGGCGAGCAGTACTTC.

This clone was detected only once. The DNA is left out, because the CDR3 cannot be placed on it with certainty; the CDR3 is given as TCRdb lists it. The CDR3 sequence: CAWGSGTGPIYEHF. The rearrangement uses TRBV30 and TRBJ2-7; the table calls TRBD1, which could not be checked here. Germline lookup yields CDR1 GTSNPN and CDR2 SVGIG (reference sequence). Counting both end residues, the CDR3 totals 14 amino acids.

The J gene is TRBJ1-4, the V gene TRBV28; D is perhaps TRBD1 (5 bases). V shed 6 bases and J shed 0 bases, with 11 bases lying between them. Germline CDR1 and CDR2: MDHEN and SYDVKM. CDR3 length: 15 amino acids. The CDR3 spells CASRVGLSTNEKLFF. The CDR3 DNA reads TGTGCCAGCAGGGTGGGACTTTCAACTAATGAAAAACTGTTTTTT.

As to this clone: At one end the junction does not follow the germline gene, possibly because of a read error. This sequence joins TRBV28 and TRBJ1-1; D is unresolved. Looked up from germline, CDR1 is MDHEN and CDR2 is SYDVKM. CDR3 size: 13 residues. DNA for the CDR3: TGTGCCAGCAGGTTATACGGCGCGGATGAAGCTTTCTTT. Amino acids: CASRLYGADEAFF.

The chain carries TRBV5-1 and TRBJ2-5, with a tentative D call TRBD1 (6 bases). The V gene's germline CDR1 is SGHRS and CDR2 YFSETQ. Trimming shortened V by 6 bases and J by 1 base, and 19 bases separated the two germline ends. This CDR3 has 16 residues. This CDR3 is CASTPRTAELQETQYF. CDR3 in DNA: TGCGCCAGCACACCCCGGACAGCAGAACTCCAAGAGACCCAGTACTTC.

This clone was seen a single time. The rearrangement joins TRBV7-9 to TRBJ2-5, with 7 bases fitting TRBD1. Trimming took 5 bases from V and 3 from J; bases not matched to a gene: 6. CDR1 SEHNR and CDR2 FQNEAQ come from the germline V gene (reference sequence). The CDR3 totals 14 residues. CDR3 amino acids: CASSPLGTEETQYF. The DNA of the CDR3 is TGTGCCAGCAGCCCCCTAGGGACAGAAGAGACCCAGTACTTC.